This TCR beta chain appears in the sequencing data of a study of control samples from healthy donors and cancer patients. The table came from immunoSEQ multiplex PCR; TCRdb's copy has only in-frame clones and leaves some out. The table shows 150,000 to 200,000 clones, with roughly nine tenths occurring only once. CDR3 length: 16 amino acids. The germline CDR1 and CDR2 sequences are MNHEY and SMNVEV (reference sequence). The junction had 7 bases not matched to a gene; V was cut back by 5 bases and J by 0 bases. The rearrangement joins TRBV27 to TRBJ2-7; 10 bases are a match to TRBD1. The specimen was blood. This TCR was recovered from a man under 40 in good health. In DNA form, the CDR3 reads TGTGCCAGCAGTCCGCTGGGACAGGGGAACTCCTACGAGCAGTACTTC. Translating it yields CASSPLGQGNSYEQYF.